Described below is a single T cell receptor (beta chain) sequence and its context. An end of the junction does not agree with germline; a read error may underlie this. This entry comes from a study of PD-L1 blockade in urothelial cancer. At the level of the study: Of some 30 patients, around 26 were males with bladder-origin urothelial cancer.

Per germline, CDR1 MNHEY and CDR2 SVGAGI. This CDR3 is built from 16 residues. All patients handed over anywhere from 1 to 8 samples, pretreatment and on-treatment. TCRdb's table, derived via immunoSEQ multiplex PCR, lists solely in-frame clones and lacks some. The sample yields about 80,000 clones, around 90% seen once. This chain uses TRBV6-5 with TRBJ2-3; the match to TRBD2 covers 9 bases. The sequencing used PBMCs, collected around atezolizumab (anti-PD-L1) treatment. This TCR came from a woman in her seventies with urothelial cancer. CDR3 sequence: CASSHSLAGSTDTQYF. Written as DNA, the CDR3 is TGTGCCAGCAGTCACTCACTAGCGGGTAGCACAGATACGCAGTATTTT.